Presented here are 19 T cell receptor beta chains from one specimen sequenced in a study of T cell responses to AZD1222 COVID-19 vaccine. Profiled with immunoSEQ multiplex PCR; TCRdb holds only in-frame clones, not every one. This table holds 100,000 to 150,000 clones, more than 90% found once. The source material was peripheral blood, sampled 28 days after the second AZD1222 dose. Receptor source: an adult who received the AZD1222 COVID-19 vaccine.

The rearrangement uses TRBV24-1 and TRBJ2-3, with D hard to call. The V gene lost 0 bases and the J gene lost 6 bases, with 12 bases spanning the gap. Germline V gene data show CDR1 as KGHDR and CDR2 as SFDVKD. The CDR3 is made up of 15 amino acids. CDR3 DNA: TGTGCCACCAGTGATTTGGGGTCCAAGCCTGATACGCAGTATTTT. Translated, it gives CATSDLGSKPDTQYF.

The CDR3, as DNA: TGTGCCAGTAGTATAGTGTTAGGGGGCGCGAACACCGGGGAGCTGTTTTTT. As protein: CASSIVLGGANTGELFF. The chain carries TRBV19 and TRBJ2-2; 7 bases fit TRBD1. Germline V CDR1 and CDR2: LNHDA, SQIVND (reference sequence). The V and J ends lost 1 base and 0 bases, in that order; junction bases with no gene match: 5. The CDR3 totals 17 residues.

The chain joins TRBV7-3 to TRBJ2-1; 8 nucleotides line up with TRBD2. Losses at the gene ends were 5 bases for V and 4 bases for J; bases not matched to a gene: 7. This CDR3 is built from 15 residues. CDR1 and CDR2 (germline): SGHTA, FQGTGA. CDR3 sequence reads: CASSPRLAGYNEQFF. In nucleotides, the CDR3 is TGTGCCAGCAGCCCCCGGCTAGCGGGTTACAATGAGCAGTTCTTC.

Only one count was recorded for this clone. This chain joins TRBV19 and TRBJ2-1; D not certain. The V gene lost 1 base and the J gene lost 6 bases, with 13 bases spanning the gap. This CDR3 region has 15 residues. In germline, CDR1 is LNHDA, CDR2 SQIVND (reference sequence). CDR3 region: CASSIASVGPNEQFF. The CDR3 region has the DNA TGTGCCAGTAGTATAGCCTCAGTCGGGCCCAATGAGCAGTTCTTC.

The rearrangement joins TRBV2 to TRBJ2-1, with TRBD2 identical over 9 bases. Germline V CDR1 and CDR2: SNHLY, FYNNEI. This CDR3 has 14 amino acids. J lost 9 bases, V lost 2 bases, and 5 bases had no gene match. CDR3 coding DNA: TGTGCCAGCAGTGAACTAGCGGGAATAGGTGAGCAGTTCTTC. This encodes CASSELAGIGEQFF.

The chain couples TRBV15 to TRBJ1-1; unclear D gene. CDR1 and CDR2 from the germline V gene are LNHNV and YYDKDF (reference sequence). V was clipped by 0 bases and J by 3 bases, with 8 bases between them. The CDR3 spans 14 residues. The DNA for the CDR3 is TGTGCCACCAGCAGAGATAGGCAGTACACTGAAGCTTTCTTT. Translated, it gives CATSRDRQYTEAFF.

This clone has only a few counts. The V call is TRBV7-8, the J call TRBJ2-2, with TRBD1 matching over 8 bases. Losses at the gene ends were 4 bases for V and 3 bases for J; bases not matched to a gene: 7. This CDR3 contains 16 residues. Germline CDR1 is SGHVS and CDR2 is FQNEAQ. The CDR3 nucleotides read TGTGCCAGCAGCTGGGCAGGGGGCGCCGACACCGGGGAGCTGTTTTTT. This codes for CASSWAGGADTGELFF.

The rearrangement links TRBV3-1 (or the pseudogene TRBV3-2) to TRBJ2-5; 12 bases are a match to TRBD2. CDR1 and CDR2 from the germline V gene are LGHDT and YNNKEL (reference sequence). Germline trimming cut 2 bases from V and 2 bases from J; bases unmatched to any gene: 3. The CDR3 is 16 amino acids. The CDR3 nucleotides read TGTGCCAGCAGCCAAATGACTAGCGGGAGACAAGAGACCCAGTACTTC. As protein: CASSQMTSGRQETQYF.

The J gene is TRBJ2-3, the V gene TRBV30; 8 nucleotides align to TRBD2. The CDR3 length is 13 residues. Trimming at V came to 8 bases and at J to 3 bases, leaving 7 bases not matched to a gene. Germline V lookup: CDR1 GTSNPN, CDR2 SVGIG (reference sequence). In nucleotides, the CDR3 is TGTGCCGGTTCGGGCGGGGGGACAGATACGCAGTATTTT. Translated: CAGSGGGTDTQYF.

CDR3 in amino acids: CASSQEWDRGGTEAFF. CDR3 nucleotides: TGTGCCAGCAGCCAAGAATGGGACAGGGGGGGGACTGAAGCTTTCTTT. The chain links TRBV3-1 (or the pseudogene TRBV3-2) to TRBJ1-1; TRBD1 matches at 11 bases. Germline CDR1 LGHDT, CDR2 YNNKEL (reference sequence). The junction had 5 bases not matched to a gene; V was cut back by 0 bases and J by 5 bases. This CDR3 region has 16 residues.

A few counts support this clone. CDR3 residues: CASSFGTGELFF. CDR3 sequence (DNA): TGTGCCAGCAGTTTCGGCACCGGGGAGCTGTTTTTT. The chain is built from TRBV12-3 or TRBV12-4 and TRBJ2-2; D gene unclear. The length of the CDR3 is 12 residues. V gave up 3 bases and J gave up 4 bases, with 3 bases separating them.

The rearrangement joins TRBV19 to TRBJ1-1; no firm D call. Germline V gene sequence: CDR1 LNHDA, CDR2 SQIVND (reference sequence). This CDR3 has 13 residues. Between the trimmed V and J ends, which lost 3 bases and 5 bases, there was a span of 10 bases. CDR3 protein: CASSIVRDTEAFF. The CDR3 nucleotides read TGTGCCAGTAGTATCGTTAGAGATACTGAAGCTTTCTTT.

This chain joins TRBV19 and TRBJ1-1; possibly TRBD1 for D (6 bases). V shed 5 bases and J shed 1 base, with 17 bases lying between them. The CDR3 spans 16 residues. The germline V gene has CDR1 LNHDA and CDR2 SQIVND (reference sequence). The DNA of the CDR3 is TGTGCCAGTAGTCCGACCCCCCGGGGACAGAACACTGAAGCTTTCTTT. This encodes CASSPTPRGQNTEAFF.

The chain couples TRBV6-5 to TRBJ2-3; TRBD2 agrees at 9 bases. Germline-derived CDR1 and CDR2 are MNHEY and SVGAGI. The trim removed 7 bases at V and 0 bases at J, leaving 5 bases unmatched. The CDR3 spans 15 residues. The CDR3 reads CASKLAGMSTDTQYF. The CDR3, as DNA: TGTGCCAGCAAGCTAGCGGGGATGAGCACAGATACGCAGTATTTT.

The chain has TRBV29-1 and TRBJ1-1, with a tentative D call TRBD1 (5 bases). Trimming took 1 base from V and 5 from J, leaving 11 bases between them. Germline CDR1 is SQVTM and CDR2 is ANQGSEA. This CDR3 has 13 amino acids. In nucleotides, the CDR3 is TGCAGCGTTGAAGTGGGCGGGGGAACTGAAGCTTTCTTT. As protein: CSVEVGGGTEAFF. Supplemented by reference TRBV29-1 and TRBJ1-1, the full variable domain reads SAVISQKPSRDICQRGTSLTIQCQVDSQVTMMFWYRQQPGQSLTLIATANQGSEATYESGFVIDKFPISRPNLTFSTLTVSNMSPEDSSIYLCSVEVGGGTEAFFGQGTRLTVV.

There are a few counts of this clone. The chain combines TRBV27 with TRBJ2-5; D not certain. The CDR3 length is 13 residues. CDR1 is MNHEY, CDR2 SMNVEV, per germline (reference sequence). Trimming stripped 3 bases from V and 2 bases from J, with 7 bases between. The DNA for the CDR3 is TGTGCCAGCAGTTTTAGGGCGCAAGAGACCCAGTACTTC. This sequence encodes CASSFRAQETQYF.

The chain combines TRBV29-1 with TRBJ1-3, with D unresolved. CDR1 and CDR2 from the germline V gene are SQVTM and ANQGSEA. This CDR3 contains 14 residues. Trimming left V 2 bases short and J 0 bases short, with 8 bases between. CDR3 protein: CSVELGRSGNTIYF. The CDR3 coding sequence is TGCAGCGTTGAACTTGGGCGCTCTGGAAACACCATATATTTT.

The chain employs TRBV2 and TRBJ2-1; 11 bases are a match to TRBD2. Germline V lookup: CDR1 SNHLY, CDR2 FYNNEI. The CDR3 is made up of 16 amino acids. J gave up 8 bases and V 2 bases, and 8 bases lay outside the gene matches. The CDR3 sequence: CASSESGTSGKDEQFF. CDR3 DNA sequence: TGTGCCAGCAGTGAAAGCGGGACTAGCGGTAAAGATGAGCAGTTCTTC. Variable domain in full (rest from reference TRBV2 and TRBJ2-1): EPEVTQTPSHQVTQMGQEVILRCVPISNHLYFYWYRQILGQKVEFLVSFYNNEISEKSEIFDDQFSVERPDGSNFTLKIRSTKLEDSAMYFCASSESGTSGKDEQFFGPGTRLTVL.

The chain's CDR3 is CASSKDRESLIGELFF. For the CDR3, the DNA is TGTGCCAGCAGTAAGGACAGGGAGTCCCTTATCGGGGAGCTGTTTTTT. V and J are TRBV6-2 or TRBV6-3 and TRBJ2-2; 8 nucleotides line up with TRBD1. The ends lost 5 bases at V and 7 bases at J; junction bases unmatched: 12. The germline V gene encodes CDR1 MNHEY and CDR2 SVGEGT. The CDR3 sequence is 16 residues long.